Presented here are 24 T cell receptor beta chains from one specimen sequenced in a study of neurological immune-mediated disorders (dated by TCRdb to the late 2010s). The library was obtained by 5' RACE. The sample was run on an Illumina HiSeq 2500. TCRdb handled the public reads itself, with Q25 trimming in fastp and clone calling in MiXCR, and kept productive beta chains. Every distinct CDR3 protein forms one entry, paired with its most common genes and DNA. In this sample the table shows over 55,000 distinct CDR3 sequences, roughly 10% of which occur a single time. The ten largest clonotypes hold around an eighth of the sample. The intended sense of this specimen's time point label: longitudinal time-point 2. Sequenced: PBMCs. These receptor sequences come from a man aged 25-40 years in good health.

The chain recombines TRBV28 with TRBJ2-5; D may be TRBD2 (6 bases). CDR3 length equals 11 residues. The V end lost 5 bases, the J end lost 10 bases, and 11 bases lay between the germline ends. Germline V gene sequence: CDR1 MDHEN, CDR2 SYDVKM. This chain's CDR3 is CASSPSGGQYF. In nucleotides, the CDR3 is TGTGCCAGCAGTCCCTCCGGGGGCCAGTACTTC. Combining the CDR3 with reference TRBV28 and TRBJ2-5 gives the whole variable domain DVKVTQSSRYLVKRTGEKVFLECVQDMDHENMFWYRQDPGLGLRLIYFSYDVKMKEKGDIPEGYSVSREKKERFSLILESASTNQTSMYLCASSPSGGQYFGPGTRLLVL.

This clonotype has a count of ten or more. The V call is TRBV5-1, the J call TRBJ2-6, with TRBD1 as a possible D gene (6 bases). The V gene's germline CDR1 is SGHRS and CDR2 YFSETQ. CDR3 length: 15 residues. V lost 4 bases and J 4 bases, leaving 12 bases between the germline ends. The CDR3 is CASSKGESGANVLTF. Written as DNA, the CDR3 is TGCGCCAGCAGCAAGGGGGAGTCGGGGGCCAACGTCCTGACTTTC.

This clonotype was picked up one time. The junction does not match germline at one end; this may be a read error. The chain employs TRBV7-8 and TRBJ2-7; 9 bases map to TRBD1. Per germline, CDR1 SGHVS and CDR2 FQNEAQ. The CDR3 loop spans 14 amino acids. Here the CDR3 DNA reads TGTGCCAGCAGCCCGGGACAGGGAGCCTACGAGCAGCACTTC. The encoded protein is CASSPGQGAYEQHF.

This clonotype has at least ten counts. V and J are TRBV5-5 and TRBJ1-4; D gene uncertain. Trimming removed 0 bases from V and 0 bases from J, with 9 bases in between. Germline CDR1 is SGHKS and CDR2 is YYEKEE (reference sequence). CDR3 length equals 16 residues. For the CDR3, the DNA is TGTGCCAGCAGCTTGGAACCGTACGCAACTAATGAAAAACTGTTTTTT. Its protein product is CASSLEPYATNEKLFF.

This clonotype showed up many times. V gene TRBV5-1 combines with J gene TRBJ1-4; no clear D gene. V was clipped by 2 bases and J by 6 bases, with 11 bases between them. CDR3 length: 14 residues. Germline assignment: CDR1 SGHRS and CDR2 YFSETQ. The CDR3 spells CASSFGFRDEKLFF. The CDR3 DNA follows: TGCGCCAGCAGCTTCGGGTTCCGGGATGAAAAACTGTTTTTT.

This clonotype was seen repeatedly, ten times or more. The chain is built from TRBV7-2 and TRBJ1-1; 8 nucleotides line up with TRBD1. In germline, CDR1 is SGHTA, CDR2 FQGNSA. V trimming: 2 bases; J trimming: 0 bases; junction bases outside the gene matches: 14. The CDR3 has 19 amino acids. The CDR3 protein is CASSLPSSGGTIMNTEAFF. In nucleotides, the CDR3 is TGTGCCAGCAGCTTACCCTCCTCAGGGGGCACTATCATGAACACTGAAGCTTTCTTT.

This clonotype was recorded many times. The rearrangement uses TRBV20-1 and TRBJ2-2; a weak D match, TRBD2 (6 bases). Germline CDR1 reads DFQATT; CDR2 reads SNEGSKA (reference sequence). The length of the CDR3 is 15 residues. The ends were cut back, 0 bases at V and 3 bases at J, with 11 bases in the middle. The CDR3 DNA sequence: TGCAGTGCTAGAGAGGAGGGCAGAGACACCGGGGAGCTGTTTTTT. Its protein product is CSAREEGRDTGELFF.

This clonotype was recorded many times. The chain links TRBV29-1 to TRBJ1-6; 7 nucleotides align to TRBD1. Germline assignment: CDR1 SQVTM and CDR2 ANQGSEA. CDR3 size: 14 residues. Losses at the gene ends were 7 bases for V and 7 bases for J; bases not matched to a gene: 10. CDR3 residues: CSALVGTENSPLHF. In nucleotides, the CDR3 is TGCAGCGCCCTAGTAGGGACAGAAAATTCACCCCTCCACTTT. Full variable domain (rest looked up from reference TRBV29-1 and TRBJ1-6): SAVISQKPSRDICQRGTSLTIQCQVDSQVTMMFWYRQQPGQSLTLIATANQGSEATYESGFVIDKFPISRPNLTFSTLTVSNMSPEDSSIYLCSALVGTENSPLHFGNGTRLTVT.

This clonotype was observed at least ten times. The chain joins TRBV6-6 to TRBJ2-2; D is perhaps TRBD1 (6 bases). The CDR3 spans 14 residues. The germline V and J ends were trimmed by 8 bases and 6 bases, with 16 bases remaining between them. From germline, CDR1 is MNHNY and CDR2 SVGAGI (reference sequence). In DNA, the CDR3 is TGTGCCAGCGGGGGCAGGGTTCAATCCGGGGAGCTGTTTTTT. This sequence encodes CASGGRVQSGELFF.

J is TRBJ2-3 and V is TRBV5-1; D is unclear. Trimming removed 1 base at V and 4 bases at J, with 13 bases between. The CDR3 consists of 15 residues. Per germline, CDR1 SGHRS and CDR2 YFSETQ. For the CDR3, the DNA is TGCGCCAGCAGCTTGCGGCCCTCCGTGCCAGATACGCAGTATTTT. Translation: CASSLRPSVPDTQYF.

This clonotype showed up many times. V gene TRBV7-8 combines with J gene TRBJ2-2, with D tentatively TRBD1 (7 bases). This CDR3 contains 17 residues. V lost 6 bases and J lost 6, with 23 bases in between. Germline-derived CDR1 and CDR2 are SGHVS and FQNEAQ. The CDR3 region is CASRNQGGRAGAGELFF. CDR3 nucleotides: TGTGCCAGCAGAAATCAGGGGGGTCGAGCGGGTGCCGGGGAGCTGTTTTTT.

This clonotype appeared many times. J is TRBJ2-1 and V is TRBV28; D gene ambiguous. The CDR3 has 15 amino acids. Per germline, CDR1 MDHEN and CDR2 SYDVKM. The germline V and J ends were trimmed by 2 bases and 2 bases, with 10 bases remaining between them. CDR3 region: CASSLRSPPYNEQFF. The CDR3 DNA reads TGTGCCAGCAGTTTACGGAGTCCTCCCTACAATGAGCAGTTCTTC.

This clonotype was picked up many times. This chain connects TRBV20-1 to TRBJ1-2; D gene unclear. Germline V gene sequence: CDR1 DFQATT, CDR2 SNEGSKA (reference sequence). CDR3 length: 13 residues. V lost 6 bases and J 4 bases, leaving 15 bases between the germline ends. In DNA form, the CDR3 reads TGCAGTGCCGTCTCCGGGCGCGGCTATGGCTACACCTTC. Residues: CSAVSGRGYGYTF.

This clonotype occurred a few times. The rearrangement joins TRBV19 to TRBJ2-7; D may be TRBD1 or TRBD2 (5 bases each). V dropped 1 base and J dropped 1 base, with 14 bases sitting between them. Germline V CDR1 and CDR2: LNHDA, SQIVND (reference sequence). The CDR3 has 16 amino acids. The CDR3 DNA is TGTGCCAGTAGTATAGGCCCCGGGGCCATATCCTACGAGCAGTACTTC. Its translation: CASSIGPGAISYEQYF. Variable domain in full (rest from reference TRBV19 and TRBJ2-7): DGGITQSPKYLFRKEGQNVTLSCEQNLNHDAMYWYRQDPGQGLRLIYYSQIVNDFQKGDIAEGYSVSREKKESFPLTVTSAQKNPTAFYLCASSIGPGAISYEQYFGPGTRLTVT.

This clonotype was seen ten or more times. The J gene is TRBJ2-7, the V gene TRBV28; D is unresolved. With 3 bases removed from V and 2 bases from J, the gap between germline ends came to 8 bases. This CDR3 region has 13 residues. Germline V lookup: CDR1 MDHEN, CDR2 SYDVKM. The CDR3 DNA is TGTGCCAGCAGTTTGGCAGGCCCCTACGAGCAGTACTTC. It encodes CASSLAGPYEQYF.

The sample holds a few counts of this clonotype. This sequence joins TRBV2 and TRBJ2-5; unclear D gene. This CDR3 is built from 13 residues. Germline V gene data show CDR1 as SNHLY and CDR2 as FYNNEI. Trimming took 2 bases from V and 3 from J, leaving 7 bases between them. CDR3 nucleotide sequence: TGTGCCAGCAGTGAACCGGGCAAAGAGACCCAGTACTTC. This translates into CASSEPGKETQYF.

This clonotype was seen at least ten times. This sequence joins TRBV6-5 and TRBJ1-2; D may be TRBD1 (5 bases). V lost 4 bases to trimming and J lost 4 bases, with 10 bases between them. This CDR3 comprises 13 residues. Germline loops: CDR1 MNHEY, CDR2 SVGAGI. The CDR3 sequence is CASSSTGTYGYTF. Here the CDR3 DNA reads TGTGCCAGCAGTTCTACAGGAACCTATGGCTACACCTTC.

The CDR3 sequence is CSASGTGEPDTQYF. In nucleotides, the CDR3 is TGCAGTGCGTCCGGGACAGGGGAACCAGATACGCAGTATTTT. This sequence joins TRBV20-1 and TRBJ2-3; 10 bases map to TRBD1. Germline V gene data show CDR1 as DFQATT and CDR2 as SNEGSKA (reference sequence). This CDR3 is built from 14 residues. The V and J ends lost 6 bases and 4 bases, in that order; junction bases with no gene match: 7.

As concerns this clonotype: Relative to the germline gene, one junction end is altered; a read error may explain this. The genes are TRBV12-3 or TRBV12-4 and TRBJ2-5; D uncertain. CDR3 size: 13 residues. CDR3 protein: CVSSSGPQETQYF. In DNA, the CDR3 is TGTGTCAGCAGTTCCGGGCCCCAAGAGACACAGTACTTC.

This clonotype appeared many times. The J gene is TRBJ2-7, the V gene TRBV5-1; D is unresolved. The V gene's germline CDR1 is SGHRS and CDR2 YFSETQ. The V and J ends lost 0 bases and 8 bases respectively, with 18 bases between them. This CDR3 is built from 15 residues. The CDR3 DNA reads TGCGCCAGCAGCTTGGCCGTAGGCCAAAGCCTCCAGCAGTACTTC. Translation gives CASSLAVGQSLQQYF.

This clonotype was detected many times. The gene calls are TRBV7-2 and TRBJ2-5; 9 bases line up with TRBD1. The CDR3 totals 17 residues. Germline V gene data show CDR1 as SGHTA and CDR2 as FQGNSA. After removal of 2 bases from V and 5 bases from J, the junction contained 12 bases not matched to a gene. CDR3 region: CASSLYYGTGGSETQYF. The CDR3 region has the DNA TGTGCCAGCAGCTTATATTATGGTACAGGGGGCTCGGAGACCCAGTACTTC.

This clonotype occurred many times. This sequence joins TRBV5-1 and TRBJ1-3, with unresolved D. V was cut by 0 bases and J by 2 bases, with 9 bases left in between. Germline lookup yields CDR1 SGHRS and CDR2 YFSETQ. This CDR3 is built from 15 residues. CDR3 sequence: CASSLEVRPGNTIYF. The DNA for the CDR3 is TGCGCCAGCAGCTTGGAGGTCAGGCCTGGAAACACCATATATTTT.

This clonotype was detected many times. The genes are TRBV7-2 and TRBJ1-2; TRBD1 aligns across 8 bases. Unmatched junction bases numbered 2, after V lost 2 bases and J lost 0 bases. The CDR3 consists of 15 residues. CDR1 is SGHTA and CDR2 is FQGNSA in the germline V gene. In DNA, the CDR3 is TGTGCCAGCAGCTTACGACAGGGGACTAACTATGGCTACACCTTC. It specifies CASSLRQGTNYGYTF. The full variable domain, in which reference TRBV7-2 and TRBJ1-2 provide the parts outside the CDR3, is GAGVSQSPSNKVTEKGKDVELRCDPISGHTALYWYRQSLGQGLEFLIYFQGNSAPDKSGLPSDRFSAERTGGSVSTLTIQRTQQEDSAVYLCASSLRQGTNYGYTFGSGTRLTVV.

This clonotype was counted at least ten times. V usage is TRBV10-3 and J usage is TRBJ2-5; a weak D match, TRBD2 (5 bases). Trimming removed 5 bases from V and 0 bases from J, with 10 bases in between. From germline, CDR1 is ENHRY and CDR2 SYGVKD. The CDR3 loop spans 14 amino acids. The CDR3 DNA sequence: TGTGCCATCAGTTGGGCCGGGGACCAAGAGACCCAGTACTTC. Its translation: CAISWAGDQETQYF.